The 9 T cell receptor beta chains in this list originate from one sample, sequenced in a study of read filtering for tumor transcriptome and immune sequencing. Molecular barcoded adaptors covering alpha/delta and beta/gamma chains were used on approximately 440 ng RNA. MiXCR was run by TCRdb on the reads, yielding one entry per CDR3 protein. In the table there are about 30,000 distinct CDR3 sequences, approximately 18% of which are singletons. Material for sequencing was a population of CD138-negative cells sorted from bone marrow. Receptor source: a donor at least 40 years old with multiple myeloma.

This clonotype came up many times. This sequence joins TRBV7-3 and TRBJ2-1; 9 bases fit TRBD2. The V segment lost 3 bases and the J segment 9 bases; nucleotides outside the gene matches: 9. The CDR3 has 15 amino acids. Looked up from germline, CDR1 is SGHTA and CDR2 is FQGTGA. The chain's CDR3 is CASSFAAGGPTEQFF. The DNA for the CDR3 is TGTGCCAGCAGCTTCGCGGCGGGGGGGCCAACTGAGCAGTTCTTC.

The chain recombines TRBV20-1 with TRBJ2-3; 11 bases map to TRBD2. With V trimmed by 5 bases and J by 8 bases, 12 bases remained unmatched. The CDR3 length is 15 residues. From germline, CDR1 is DFQATT and CDR2 SNEGSKA (reference sequence). The CDR3 nucleotides read TGCAGTGCTGGTCGTATAGCGGGGGGGCCAGGTACGCAGTATTTT. As protein: CSAGRIAGGPGTQYF.

This clonotype was detected many times. The V call is TRBV4-2, the J call TRBJ2-3; TRBD1 is a possible D gene (6 bases). V shed 0 bases and J shed 6 bases, with 13 bases lying between them. Looked up from germline, CDR1 is LGHNA and CDR2 is YNFKEQ. The CDR3 has 15 amino acids. Here the CDR3 DNA reads TGTGCCAGCAGCCAAGATAGAACCCAGGGGGATACGCAGTATTTT. Its protein product is CASSQDRTQGDTQYF.

This clonotype occurred many times. The V and J genes are TRBV7-9 and TRBJ2-1; TRBD2 might be the D (6 bases). V gave up 2 bases and J gave up 6 bases, with 23 bases separating them. The CDR3 consists of 18 residues. CDR1 is SEHNR and CDR2 is FQNEAQ in the germline V gene (reference sequence). CDR3 amino acids: CASSLISQETRMPNEQFF. Here the CDR3 DNA reads TGTGCCAGCAGCTTAATCAGTCAAGAGACTAGAATGCCCAATGAGCAGTTCTTC.

This clonotype came up many times. The chain employs TRBV18 and TRBJ2-7, with 9 bases lining up with TRBD2. Trimming cost V 5 bases and J 2 bases; bases outside gene matches: 4. Germline values: CDR1 KGHSH, CDR2 LQKENI. The CDR3 is 14 residues long. The DNA of the CDR3 is TGTGCCAGCTCAGGACTAGCGAGTACCTACGAGCAGTACTTC. Its protein is CASSGLASTYEQYF.

This clonotype was seen repeatedly, ten times or more. The rearrangement links TRBV5-1 to TRBJ2-6, with unresolved D. V gave up 0 bases and J gave up 4 bases, with 11 bases separating them. This CDR3 spans 16 amino acids. Germline loops: CDR1 SGHRS, CDR2 YFSETQ. The CDR3: CASSLAGVAGANVLTF. CDR3 in DNA: TGCGCCAGCAGCTTGGCTGGGGTTGCCGGGGCCAACGTCCTGACTTTC.

A remark on this clonotype: Since the CDR3 does not end with the conserved phenylalanine or tryptophan, this likely comes from a read error. This chain uses TRBV19 with TRBJ2-5, with a possible D match to TRBD2 (6 bases). The CDR3 has 13 amino acids. Germline V gene sequence: CDR1 LNHDA, CDR2 SQIVND (reference sequence). In DNA form, the CDR3 reads TGTGCCTGTAGTATCGGGGGCCAAGAGACCCAGTACTTA. Translated, it gives CACSIGGQETQYL.

This clonotype was counted many times. The rearrangement links TRBV30 to TRBJ1-4, with 7 positions matching TRBD1. The CDR3 contains 16 residues. Germline V gene data show CDR1 as GTSNPN and CDR2 as SVGIG (reference sequence). V dropped 2 bases and J dropped 4; count of bases not matched to a gene: 10. The chain's CDR3 is CAWSSDRALGNEKLFF. For the CDR3, the DNA is TGTGCCTGGAGTTCCGACAGGGCGTTGGGTAATGAAAAACTGTTTTTT. Variable domain in full (rest from reference TRBV30 and TRBJ1-4): SQTIHQWPATLVQPVGSPLSLECTVEGTSNPNLYWYRQAAGRGLQLLFYSVGIGQISSEVPQNLSASRPQDRQFILSSKKLLLSDSGFYLCAWSSDRALGNEKLFFGSGTQLSVL.

Remarks on this clonotype: This CDR3 fails to terminate in the conserved phenylalanine or tryptophan, so it likely reflects a read error. The chain is built from TRBV24-1 and TRBJ2-2; D is ambiguous. From germline, CDR1 is KGHDR and CDR2 SFDVKD. The CDR3 totals 16 residues. The V and J ends lost 2 bases and 1 base respectively, with 10 bases between them. This CDR3 reads CATSDSLKLNTGELFS. CDR3 in DNA: TGTGCCACCAGTGATTCTCTAAAACTGAACACCGGGGAGCTGTTTTCT.